This T cell receptor (beta chain) emerged from a study of cytomegalovirus exposure and HLA in healthy donors. Study information: An early data release held 80 million or so unique TCRs from HLA-typed donors.

Researchers ran the PCR with 60 Vbeta and 13 Jbeta primers. Libraries were prepared by immunoSEQ multiplex PCR; TCRdb keeps only in-frame clonotypes and omits some of them. The table has 150,000 to 200,000 clones, about 64% seen once; the top ten hold 1.1% to 1.5%. Turning to this clone: What it binds is not known.

General observations from the study: TCR beta sequences reportedly predicted most subjects' HLA-A and HLA-B alleles accurately.

This receptor was taken from a man in his fifties or sixties in good health and CMV-seronegative. Sequences were obtained from PBMCs.

CDR3 loop: CATRQGGFNSPLHF. In nucleotides, the CDR3 is TGTGCTACCCGACAGGGGGGCTTTAATTCACCCCTCCACTTT. The genes are TRBV5-4 and TRBJ1-6; 9 bases map to TRBD1. Germline values: CDR1 SGHNT, CDR2 YYREEE (reference sequence). This CDR3 spans 14 amino acids.